This T cell receptor (beta chain) was identified in a study of cytomegalovirus exposure and HLA in healthy donors. For this clone: Its antigen is still unknown.

It was with 60 Vbeta and 13 Jbeta primers that the PCR ran. TCRdb's table, derived via immunoSEQ multiplex PCR, lists solely in-frame clones and lacks some. The top ten clones hold under 3.5% of a sample with around 130,000 clones, roughly 70% of them seen once. Study results and caveats: For most TCR beta V segments, an earlier analysis put the productive rate at about 87% or about 30% of the time.

The sequencing sample was made of PBMCs. The sequence was collected from a man between 25 and 39 years old in good health and CMV-seronegative.

CDR3 loop: CASSSGDTEAFF. The CDR3 coding sequence is TGCGCCAGCAGCTCGGGAGACACTGAAGCTTTCTTT. The rearrangement links TRBV5-1 to TRBJ1-1; D not certain. Germline V CDR1 and CDR2: SGHRS, YFSETQ. Trimming cost V 3 bases and J 3 bases, with 6 bases left between them. CDR3 length: 12 residues.